Each of the 18 T cell receptor beta chains below was sequenced from the same sample in a study of blood T cell repertoires in COVID-19. Here immunoSEQ multiplex PCR was the method, and the copy in TCRdb shows in-frame clones only, minus some. The sample includes hundreds of thousands of clones, more than 75% seen only once; the top ten take approximately 3%. The material sequenced was peripheral blood. All receptors come from a man in his 60s with acute or convalescent COVID-19.

V is TRBV5-1 and J is TRBJ2-5; the match to TRBD2 covers 8 bases. This CDR3 has 17 residues. The V gene end was trimmed by 0 bases and the J gene end by 0 bases; junction bases not matched to a gene: 7. Germline loops: CDR1 SGHRS, CDR2 YFSETQ. The CDR3 region is CASSLAGRGANQETQYF. The DNA of the CDR3 is TGCGCCAGCAGCTTGGCAGGGCGGGGGGCGAACCAAGAGACCCAGTACTTC.

This clone was counted only a few times. V usage is TRBV7-3 and J usage is TRBJ2-7; perhaps TRBD2 as D (5 bases). The germline gives CDR1 SGHTA, CDR2 FQGTGA. The CDR3 contains 15 residues. Trimming took 2 bases from V and 2 from J, leaving 13 bases between them. CDR3 sequence reads: CASSLGGTAAYEQYF. The DNA of the CDR3 is TGTGCCAGCAGCTTAGGAGGAACAGCGGCCTACGAGCAGTACTTC. The whole variable domain, filled in from reference TRBV7-3 and TRBJ2-7, reads GAGVSQTPSNKVTEKGKYVELRCDPISGHTALYWYRQSLGQGPEFLIYFQGTGAADDSGLPNDRFFAVRPEGSVSTLKIQRTERGDSAVYLCASSLGGTAAYEQYFGPGTRLTVT.

This chain uses TRBV7-9 with TRBJ2-7; 9 positions match TRBD1. V shed 2 bases and J 3 bases; nucleotides not matched to a gene: 5. CDR3 size: 15 residues. CDR1 is SEHNR, CDR2 FQNEAQ, per germline (reference sequence). CDR3 bases: TGTGCCAGCAGCTTAACAGGGGGCCCAATCTACGAGCAGTACTTC. Amino acid sequence: CASSLTGGPIYEQYF.

This clone was counted between two and nine times. The chain has TRBV10-3 and TRBJ2-2; D remains unclear. There are 15 residues in the CDR3. Germline V CDR1 and CDR2: ENHRY, SYGVKD. Trimming took 0 bases from V and 6 from J, leaving 11 bases between them. The CDR3 DNA reads TGTGCCATCAGTGAGTCGGGCCAGTTTGCCGGGGAGCTGTTTTTT. This sequence encodes CAISESGQFAGELFF.

The J gene is TRBJ2-7, the V gene TRBV9, with 9 bases aligning to TRBD1. The V segment lost 2 bases and the J segment 1 base; nucleotides outside the gene matches: 4. This CDR3 is built from 15 residues. CDR1 and CDR2 (germline): SGDLS, YYNGEE. CDR3 protein: CASSVGQGKSYEQYF. DNA for the CDR3: TGTGCCAGCAGCGTCGGACAGGGGAAATCCTACGAGCAGTACTTC.

This rearrangement joins TRBV2 to TRBJ2-3; the D gene is possibly TRBD1 (6 bases). The CDR3 consists of 11 residues. Trimming shortened V by 10 bases and J by 6 bases, and 11 bases separated the two germline ends. Germline CDR1 and CDR2: SNHLY and FYNNEI. The CDR3 coding sequence is TGTGCCAAACAGGGTTTGGATACGCAGTATTTT. It specifies CAKQGLDTQYF.

The rearrangement uses TRBV6-1 and TRBJ1-2; 9 bases line up with TRBD1. V shed 2 bases, J shed 4 bases, and the junction held 8 bases outside the gene matches. Germline V gene sequence: CDR1 MNHNS, CDR2 SASEGT. This CDR3 region has 16 residues. The CDR3 nucleotides are TGTGCCAGCAGTGAAAATGAGGGACAGGGTACCTATGGCTACACCTTC. Protein sequence: CASSENEGQGTYGYTF.

The V and J genes are TRBV5-1 and TRBJ2-7; 9 bases map to TRBD2. CDR1 and CDR2 (germline): SGHRS, YFSETQ. Trimming removed 0 bases from V and 5 bases from J; junction bases left unmatched: 6. The CDR3 consists of 15 residues. CDR3 sequence: CASSLGRGGKNEQYF. CDR3 in DNA: TGCGCCAGCAGCTTGGGGCGGGGGGGCAAGAACGAGCAGTACTTC. The complete variable domain, with remaining parts taken from reference TRBV5-1 and TRBJ2-7, reads KAGVTQTPRYLIKTRGQQVTLSCSPISGHRSVSWYQQTPGQGLQFLFEYFSETQRNKGNFPGRFSGRQFSNSRSEMNVSTLELGDSALYLCASSLGRGGKNEQYFGPGTRLTVT.

J is TRBJ2-6 and V is TRBV27; D remains ambiguous. The CDR3 covers 13 residues. The germline V gene has CDR1 MNHEY and CDR2 SMNVEV (reference sequence). With 6 bases removed from V and 4 bases from J, the gap between germline ends came to 7 bases. This CDR3 reads CASRVGGANVLTF. CDR3 coding DNA: TGTGCCAGCAGGGTGGGCGGGGCCAACGTCCTGACTTTC.

The J gene is TRBJ2-3, the V gene TRBV3-1 (or the pseudogene TRBV3-2), with D perhaps TRBD2 (5 bases). Germline V gene data show CDR1 as LGHDT and CDR2 as YNNKEL (reference sequence). The CDR3 extends over 15 amino acids. V shed 0 bases and J shed 6 bases, with 13 bases lying between them. This chain's CDR3 is CASSQDGVGGDTQYF. The CDR3 coding sequence is TGTGCCAGCAGCCAAGATGGGGTCGGCGGGGATACGCAGTATTTT.

The rearrangement joins TRBV11-3 to TRBJ2-2; 11 positions match TRBD1. The CDR3 runs to 16 residues. CDR1 is SGHNT and CDR2 is YENEEA in the germline V gene. The V segment lost 5 bases and the J segment 7 bases; nucleotides outside the gene matches: 9. In nucleotides, the CDR3 is TGTGCCAGCAGCCAGTGGGACAGGGGGTTTAACGGGGAGCTGTTTTTT. Translated: CASSQWDRGFNGELFF.

This chain joins TRBV28 and TRBJ2-1; D may be TRBD1 (5 bases). The CDR3 totals 13 residues. Germline values: CDR1 MDHEN, CDR2 SYDVKM. Trimming left V 7 bases short and J 0 bases short, with 7 bases between. DNA for the CDR3: TGTGCCAGCAAGGGGATCTCCTACAATGAGCAGTTCTTC. Translating gives CASKGISYNEQFF.

The J gene is TRBJ1-6, the V gene TRBV6-5; a weak D match, TRBD1 (5 bases). Germline CDR1 is MNHEY and CDR2 is SVGAGI. Between the trimmed V and J ends, which lost 6 bases and 6 bases, there was a span of 12 bases. The CDR3 extends over 14 amino acids. DNA of the CDR3: TGTGCCAGCAGCCCACAGGTCGGTAATTCACCCCTCCACTTT. Protein sequence: CASSPQVGNSPLHF.

The chain couples TRBV18 to TRBJ1-2; D may be TRBD1 (6 bases). From germline, CDR1 is KGHSH and CDR2 LQKENI. The CDR3 runs to 14 residues. The V end lost 2 bases, the J end lost 7 bases, and 14 bases lay between the germline ends. DNA for the CDR3: TGTGCCAGCTCACCAACGGACAGTCCGGGTGGCTACACCTTC. Translated: CASSPTDSPGGYTF.

This clone was seen more than once but under ten times. The CDR3 loop is CASSGGGSSYNEQFF. DNA for the CDR3: TGTGCCAGCTCAGGCGGCGGTAGCTCCTACAATGAGCAGTTCTTC. The V call is TRBV18, the J call TRBJ2-1; no clear D gene. This CDR3 has 15 residues. Germline loops: CDR1 KGHSH, CDR2 LQKENI. V was trimmed by 5 bases and J by 0 bases, leaving 11 bases between them.

This sequence joins TRBV5-1 and TRBJ2-5; 7 positions agree with TRBD2. The CDR3 consists of 13 residues. V lost 4 bases to trimming and J lost 5 bases; unmatched junction nucleotides: 5. Germline V gene lookup returns CDR1 SGHRS and CDR2 YFSETQ. CDR3: CASSTEAGETQYF. In DNA, the CDR3 is TGCGCCAGCAGCACCGAAGCGGGGGAGACCCAGTACTTC.

The CDR3 sequence is CASSHDRGNGYTF. In DNA, the CDR3 is TGTGCCAGCTCTCATGACAGGGGTAACGGCTACACCTTC. This chain uses TRBV18 with TRBJ1-2; 8 bases match TRBD1. The V and J ends lost 6 bases and 8 bases, in that order; junction bases with no gene match: 8. The CDR3 length is 13 residues. Germline-derived CDR1 and CDR2 are KGHSH and LQKENI.

This chain joins TRBV18 and TRBJ1-6; D uncertain. Trimming took off 0 bases at V and 2 bases at J, with 8 bases between the two ends. This CDR3 has 16 residues. Per germline, CDR1 KGHSH and CDR2 LQKENI. The CDR3 region has the DNA TGTGCCAGCTCACCACCGGGGAGAACCTATAATTCACCCCTCCACTTT. Translated: CASSPPGRTYNSPLHF.